A selection of T cell receptor beta chains follows, all from one sample in a study of long-term antiretroviral therapy in people with HIV. The method was immunoSEQ multiplex PCR; TCRdb's version includes in-frame clones alone and lacks a portion of them. The repertoire includes about 25,000 clones, about 86% of them detected once, and roughly 3.5% sits in the top ten. The sample here was unsorted PBMCs, taken 1.9 years after starting antiretroviral therapy. The receptors derive from a woman aged 25 to 45 with HIV. CDR3s include the opening cysteine and the closing phenylalanine or tryptophan. A D gene is named only where the DNA matches it firmly. Expanded clones are given a class, and other clones once, few, many or no size at all.

abundance: .; d_gene: TRBD1; j_gene: TRBJ1-6; v_gene: TRBV30; CDR3aa: CAWRGQLLTPLHF; CDR3nt: TGTGCCTGGAGGGGACAGTTATTGACACCCCTCCACTTT
abundance: .; d_gene: .; j_gene: TRBJ1-1; v_gene: TRBV10-2; CDR3aa: CASSVTVMNTEAFF; CDR3nt: TGCGCCAGCAGTGTAACGGTTATGAACACTGAAGCTTTCTTT
abundance: few; d_gene: .; j_gene: TRBJ1-5; v_gene: TRBV28; CDR3aa: CASLKGYSNQPQHF; CDR3nt: TGTGCCAGCTTGAAGGGCTATAGCAATCAGCCCCAGCATTTT
abundance: .; d_gene: TRBD1; j_gene: TRBJ1-4; v_gene: TRBV7-6; CDR3aa: CASSSGTGNEKLFF; CDR3nt: TGTGCCAGCAGTTCCGGGACAGGGAATGAAAAACTGTTTTTT
abundance: .; d_gene: .; j_gene: TRBJ1-5; v_gene: TRBV7-9; CDR3aa: CASSLGQGYQPQHF; CDR3nt: TGTGCCAGCAGCTTAGGGCAGGGATATCAGCCCCAGCATTTT
abundance: once; d_gene: .; j_gene: TRBJ2-3; v_gene: TRBV27; CDR3aa: CASSPYRGRTDTQYF; CDR3nt: TGTGCCAGCAGTCCCTATCGGGGGCGAACAGATACGCAGTATTTT
abundance: .; d_gene: TRBD2; j_gene: TRBJ2-1; v_gene: TRBV7-7; CDR3aa: CASSASGGDNEQFF; CDR3nt: TGTGCCAGCAGCGCGAGCGGGGGAGACAATGAGCAGTTCTTC
abundance: .; d_gene: TRBD2; j_gene: TRBJ2-2; v_gene: TRBV10-3; CDR3aa: CAIQGLLAGGGTGELFF; CDR3nt: TGTGCCATCCAAGGCCTTCTAGCGGGGGGGGGTACCGGGGAGCTGTTTTTT
abundance: .; d_gene: .; j_gene: TRBJ1-3; v_gene: TRBV5-6; CDR3aa: CASSLIRSRGRNTIYF; CDR3nt: TGTGCCAGCAGCTTGATACGGAGCAGGGGACGAAACACCATATATTTT
abundance: once; d_gene: .; j_gene: TRBJ1-5; v_gene: TRBV5-1; CDR3aa: CASSLAFGNQPQHF; CDR3nt: TGCGCCAGCAGCTTGGCCTTCGGGAACCAGCCCCAGCATTTT
abundance: .; d_gene: .; j_gene: TRBJ2-5; v_gene: TRBV7-8; CDR3aa: CASSLGGGAGETQYF; CDR3nt: TGTGCCAGCAGCTTAGGTGGGGGGGCCGGGGAGACCCAGTACTTC
abundance: .; d_gene: .; j_gene: TRBJ1-1; v_gene: TRBV5-5; CDR3aa: CASSYRTRGGQQEAFF; CDR3nt: TGTGCCAGCAGCTACCGGACTAGGGGGGGGCAGCAGGAAGCTTTCTTT
abundance: .; d_gene: TRBD1; j_gene: TRBJ2-3; v_gene: TRBV27; CDR3aa: CASPYKPPTGRMSTDTQYF; CDR3nt: TGTGCCAGCCCTTACAAACCCCCGACAGGGCGAATGTCCACAGATACGCAGTATTTT
abundance: .; d_gene: .; j_gene: TRBJ2-6; v_gene: TRBV18; CDR3aa: CASSPSQGRGSGANVLTF; CDR3nt: TGTGCCAGCTCGCCTTCACAGGGGCGGGGGTCTGGGGCCAACGTCCTGACTTTC
abundance: .; d_gene: .; j_gene: TRBJ1-2; v_gene: TRBV6-5; CDR3aa: CASTGVGGYTF; CDR3nt: TGTGCCAGCACGGGGGTTGGTGGCTACACCTTC
abundance: .; d_gene: .; j_gene: TRBJ1-6; v_gene: TRBV7-8; CDR3aa: CASSLVWGSPLHF; CDR3nt: TGTGCCAGCAGCTTAGTCTGGGGTTCACCCCTCCACTTT
abundance: .; d_gene: TRBD2; j_gene: TRBJ2-3; v_gene: TRBV7-8; CDR3aa: CASSLAGLAGITDTQYF; CDR3nt: TGTGCCAGCAGCTTAGCCGGTCTAGCGGGGATAACAGATACGCAGTATTTT
abundance: .; d_gene: .; j_gene: TRBJ1-1; v_gene: TRBV19; CDR3aa: CASKKGVNTEAFF; CDR3nt: TGTGCCAGTAAAAAGGGGGTGAACACTGAAGCTTTCTTT
abundance: few; d_gene: .; j_gene: TRBJ1-6; v_gene: TRBV5-1; CDR3aa: CASSTGLSYNSPLHF; CDR3nt: TGCGCCAGCAGCACCGGGTTGTCCTATAATTCACCCCTCCACTTT
abundance: .; d_gene: .; j_gene: TRBJ2-3; v_gene: TRBV30; CDR3aa: CAWRLPNTDTQYF; CDR3nt: TGTGCCTGGAGACTACCGAACACAGATACGCAGTATTTT
abundance: .; d_gene: .; j_gene: TRBJ1-2; v_gene: TRBV10-3; CDR3aa: CAISEAKGGAGGYTF; CDR3nt: TGTGCCATCAGTGAGGCTAAAGGGGGAGCAGGGGGCTACACCTTC
abundance: .; d_gene: .; j_gene: TRBJ2-2; v_gene: TRBV29-1; CDR3aa: CSGRGSGELFF; CDR3nt: TGCAGCGGACGGGGTTCCGGGGAGCTGTTTTTT
abundance: once; d_gene: TRBD1; j_gene: TRBJ1-5; v_gene: TRBV2; CDR3aa: CASSERGRNQPQHF; CDR3nt: TGTGCCAGCAGTGAAAGGGGGCGTAATCAGCCCCAGCATTTT
abundance: medium-sized; d_gene: .; j_gene: TRBJ1-4; v_gene: TRBV6-6; CDR3aa: CASSYSISLEKLFF; CDR3nt: TGTGCCAGCAGTTACTCGATTTCTCTCGAGAAACTGTTTTTT
abundance: once; d_gene: TRBD1; j_gene: TRBJ2-5; v_gene: TRBV19; CDR3aa: CASSIVGGQEYF; CDR3nt: TGTGCCAGTAGTATAGTAGGAGGACAGGAGTACTTC
abundance: .; d_gene: .; j_gene: TRBJ2-1; v_gene: TRBV2; CDR3aa: CASRGNEQFF; CDR3nt: TGTGCCAGCAGGGGGAATGAGCAGTTCTTC
abundance: .; d_gene: .; j_gene: TRBJ1-6; v_gene: TRBV6-4; CDR3aa: CASSLNSGDSPLHF; CDR3nt: TGTGCCAGCAGCCTGAACTCGGGGGATTCACCCCTCCACTTT
abundance: .; d_gene: .; j_gene: TRBJ1-1; v_gene: TRBV9; CDR3aa: CASSVMEMNTEAFF; CDR3nt: TGTGCCAGCAGCGTAATGGAGATGAACACTGAAGCTTTCTTT
abundance: .; d_gene: TRBD1; j_gene: TRBJ2-1; v_gene: TRBV19; CDR3aa: CASSTGTGLQFF; CDR3nt: TGTGCCAGTAGCACCGGGACAGGTTTGCAGTTCTTC
abundance: .; d_gene: TRBD1; j_gene: TRBJ1-2; v_gene: TRBV7-2; CDR3aa: CASSEQGAAGYGYTF; CDR3nt: TGTGCCAGCAGCGAACAGGGGGCAGCGGGTTATGGCTACACCTTC
abundance: .; d_gene: TRBD1; j_gene: TRBJ1-1; v_gene: TRBV19; CDR3aa: CASSKPGQGLNTEAFF; CDR3nt: TGTGCCAGTAGCAAACCCGGACAGGGGCTGAACACTGAAGCTTTCTTT
abundance: .; d_gene: TRBD1; j_gene: TRBJ2-5; v_gene: TRBV29-1; CDR3aa: CSVQTGGWETQYF; CDR3nt: TGCAGCGTGCAGACAGGGGGCTGGGAGACCCAGTACTTC
abundance: .; d_gene: .; j_gene: TRBJ2-7; v_gene: TRBV6-1; CDR3aa: CASSEDDGTYEQYF; CDR3nt: TGTGCCAGCAGTGAAGATGACGGTACCTACGAGCAGTACTTC
abundance: .; d_gene: .; j_gene: TRBJ2-2; v_gene: TRBV14; CDR3aa: CASSQQGEVTGELFF; CDR3nt: TGTGCCAGCAGCCAGCAGGGGGAGGTCACCGGGGAGCTGTTTTTT
abundance: .; d_gene: .; j_gene: TRBJ1-3; v_gene: TRBV5-8; CDR3aa: CASSTGYSGNTIYF; CDR3nt: TGTGCCAGCAGCACCGGTTACTCTGGAAACACCATATATTTT
abundance: .; d_gene: .; j_gene: TRBJ1-3; v_gene: TRBV6-1; CDR3aa: CASSEAAGNTIYF; CDR3nt: TGTGCCAGCAGTGAAGCGGCCGGAAACACCATATATTTT
abundance: .; d_gene: TRBD2; j_gene: TRBJ2-5; v_gene: TRBV6-5; CDR3aa: CASRLTRGGVATQYF; CDR3nt: TGTGCCAGCAGGTTAACACGGGGGGGGGTAGCGACCCAGTACTTC
abundance: once; d_gene: .; j_gene: TRBJ2-1; v_gene: TRBV19; CDR3aa: CASSFSYNEQFF; CDR3nt: TGTGCCAGTAGTTTCTCCTACAATGAGCAGTTCTTC
abundance: .; d_gene: .; j_gene: TRBJ1-1; v_gene: TRBV5-1; CDR3aa: CASSVPQTAEAFF; CDR3nt: TGCGCCAGCAGCGTACCTCAGACAGCTGAAGCTTTCTTT
abundance: .; d_gene: TRBD1; j_gene: TRBJ1-1; v_gene: TRBV27; CDR3aa: CASHWRTGGAAFF; CDR3nt: TGTGCCAGCCATTGGAGAACAGGGGGCGCCGCTTTCTTT
abundance: .; d_gene: TRBD1; j_gene: TRBJ1-3; v_gene: TRBV7-9; CDR3aa: CASGQGSNTIYF; CDR3nt: TGTGCCAGCGGACAGGGGAGCAACACCATATATTTT
abundance: .; d_gene: TRBD1; j_gene: TRBJ1-4; v_gene: TRBV7-9; CDR3aa: CASSLGSGGTNEKLFF; CDR3nt: TGTGCCAGCAGCTTAGGGTCAGGGGGCACTAATGAAAAACTGTTTTTT
abundance: .; d_gene: .; j_gene: TRBJ2-5; v_gene: TRBV2; CDR3aa: CASSVKGAYQETQYF; CDR3nt: TGTGCCAGCAGTGTGAAGGGCGCGTACCAAGAGACCCAGTACTTC
abundance: .; d_gene: .; j_gene: TRBJ1-6; v_gene: TRBV11-2; CDR3aa: CASSFTGGTFNSPLHF; CDR3nt: TGTGCCAGCAGCTTTACGGGCGGAACGTTTAATTCACCCCTCCACTTT
abundance: once; d_gene: .; j_gene: TRBJ2-1; v_gene: TRBV7-9; CDR3aa: CASSFNWAGSYNEQFF; CDR3nt: TGTGCCAGCAGCTTTAACTGGGCAGGGTCGTACAATGAGCAGTTCTTC
abundance: .; d_gene: TRBD1; j_gene: TRBJ2-1; v_gene: TRBV7-3; CDR3aa: CASSLIRDRVAYNEQFF; CDR3nt: TGTGCCAGCAGCCTTATCCGCGACAGGGTTGCATACAATGAGCAGTTCTTC
abundance: once; d_gene: .; j_gene: TRBJ2-2; v_gene: TRBV19; CDR3aa: CASRPLLDTGELFF; CDR3nt: TGTGCCAGTAGGCCCCTCCTAGACACCGGGGAGCTGTTTTTT
abundance: .; d_gene: TRBD2; j_gene: TRBJ2-1; v_gene: TRBV2; CDR3aa: CAIPLTGGAVNEQFF; CDR3nt: TGTGCCATACCCCTGACGGGGGGGGCCGTAAATGAGCAGTTCTTC
abundance: .; d_gene: .; j_gene: TRBJ1-2; v_gene: TRBV19; CDR3aa: CASSLRTATGGYTF; CDR3nt: TGTGCCAGTAGTCTAAGGACCGCGACCGGTGGCTACACCTTC
abundance: .; d_gene: .; j_gene: TRBJ2-5; v_gene: TRBV6-1; CDR3aa: CASRAGGEETQYF; CDR3nt: TGTGCCAGCAGGGCAGGGGGGGAAGAGACCCAGTACTTC
abundance: .; d_gene: .; j_gene: TRBJ2-6; v_gene: TRBV22-1; CDR3aa: CPGSFIREQSRANVLTF; CDR3nt: TGTCCTGGGAGCTTTATTCGCGAACAAAGTCGGGCCAACGTCCTGACTTTC
abundance: few; d_gene: .; j_gene: TRBJ1-5; v_gene: TRBV7-8; CDR3aa: CASSLGRWGSNQPQHF; CDR3nt: TGTGCCAGCAGCTTGGGACGGTGGGGCAGCAATCAGCCCCAGCATTTT
abundance: .; d_gene: .; j_gene: TRBJ2-3; v_gene: TRBV9; CDR3aa: CASSVHYSDTQYF; CDR3nt: TGTGCCAGCAGCGTACACTATTCAGATACGCAGTATTTT